This T cell receptor beta chain was obtained from a study of identical twins. The study, taken as a whole, reports: Where beta out-of-frame sequences were concerned, excess twin sharing was weaker. Fewer insertions characterized abundant cord blood beta clonotypes, whereas memory repertoires showed none. Modelling approaches yielded underestimates of out-of-frame TCR alpha sharing between monozygotic twins.

Germline values: CDR1 SEHNR, CDR2 FQNEAQ (reference sequence). V was cut by 3 bases and J by 4 bases, with 19 bases left in between. The CDR3 totals 17 residues. One entry per CDR3 protein results from TCRdb running MiXCR on the 5' RACE reads. This sample has a few hundred thousand distinct CDR3 sequences; approximately 10% occur once, and the top ten carry around 3.1%. There are a few counts of this clonotype. Its target is unknown. These sequences were also reported in another study, on yellow fever vaccine responses in identical twins. From that report: Twins reportedly showed a vaccine T cell response that seemed partly convergent and partly personalized.

The clonotype was recovered from a woman under 30 in good health. This chain uses TRBV7-9 with TRBJ2-1; D possibly matches TRBD1 or TRBD2 (7 bases each). The sequenced sample was PBMCs. The DNA of the CDR3 is TGTGCCAGCAGCTTCCCAGGGGGGCGGGAGATGTACAATGAGCAGTTCTTC. Encoded protein: CASSFPGGREMYNEQFF.